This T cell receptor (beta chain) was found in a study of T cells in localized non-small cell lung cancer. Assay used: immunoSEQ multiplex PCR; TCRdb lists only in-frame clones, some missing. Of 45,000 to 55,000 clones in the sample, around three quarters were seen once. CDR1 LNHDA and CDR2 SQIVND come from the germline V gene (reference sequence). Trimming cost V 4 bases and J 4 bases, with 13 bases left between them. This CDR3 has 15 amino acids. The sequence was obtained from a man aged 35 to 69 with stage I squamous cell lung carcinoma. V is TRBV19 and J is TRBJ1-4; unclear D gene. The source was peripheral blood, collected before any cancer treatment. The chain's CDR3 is CASSSERGFNEKLFF. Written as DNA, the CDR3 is TGTGCCAGTAGTAGTGAGAGAGGGTTTAATGAAAAACTGTTTTTT.